Below are 23 T cell receptor beta chains sequenced from a single sample in a study of T cell responses to AZD1222 COVID-19 vaccine. TCRdb's table, derived via immunoSEQ multiplex PCR, lists solely in-frame clones and lacks some. The sample lists some 110,000 clones, almost 90% occurring once. The sequencing used peripheral blood, collected on day 0 of AZD1222 vaccination. The receptor source for this set is an adult in good health.

Only one count was recorded for this clone. The chain uses TRBV6-6 and TRBJ1-1, with a possible D match to TRBD1 (5 bases). Between the trimmed V and J ends, which lost 6 bases and 3 bases, there was a span of 20 bases. The CDR3 has 16 amino acids. Germline CDR1 is MNHNY and CDR2 is SVGAGI (reference sequence). The CDR3 sequence is CASRFTSQGEDTEAFF. CDR3 coding DNA: TGTGCCAGCAGATTTACTTCGCAGGGAGAGGACACTGAAGCTTTCTTT.

V gene TRBV29-1 combines with J gene TRBJ1-4, with D possibly being TRBD1 (5 bases). CDR1 and CDR2 (germline): SQVTM, ANQGSEA. The CDR3 length is 15 residues. V lost 5 bases, J lost 2 bases, and 15 bases lay in between. CDR3 residues: CSVSTDLGTNEKLFF. As DNA, the CDR3 is TGCAGCGTTTCGACAGACCTGGGGACTAATGAAAAACTGTTTTTT.

The chain has TRBV19 and TRBJ1-2; D gene uncertain. Germline V gives CDR1 LNHDA, CDR2 SQIVND (reference sequence). The CDR3 is 15 amino acids. V was pared by 5 bases and J by 3 bases, with 16 bases between. The CDR3 here is CASSAPGGPDYGYTF. CDR3 coding DNA: TGTGCCAGTAGTGCCCCGGGTGGGCCTGACTATGGCTACACCTTC.

The V and J genes are TRBV6-1 and TRBJ2-1, with D perhaps matching TRBD1 (5 bases). The CDR3 length is 15 residues. Per the germline V gene, CDR1 is MNHNS and CDR2 is SASEGT. The V and J ends lost 6 bases and 0 bases respectively, with 12 bases between them. The CDR3 DNA reads as TGTGCCAGCAGCCAGGGTGGAAGCTCCTACAATGAGCAGTTCTTC. It yields the protein CASSQGGSSYNEQFF.

The V call is TRBV5-1, the J call TRBJ1-3; D is undetermined. Germline V gene lookup returns CDR1 SGHRS and CDR2 YFSETQ. The CDR3 contains 13 residues. The germline V and J ends were trimmed by 8 bases and 0 bases, with 9 bases remaining between them. In DNA, the CDR3 is TGCGCCAGTAAGGAAGACTCTGGAAACACCATATATTTT. This codes for CASKEDSGNTIYF.

The chain recombines TRBV29-1 with TRBJ2-6; possibly TRBD2 for D (7 bases). The CDR3 runs to 15 residues. The V end lost 6 bases, the J end lost 2 bases, and 14 bases lay between the germline ends. Germline assignment: CDR1 SQVTM and CDR2 ANQGSEA. CDR3 bases: TGCAGCGTCACCGGAGGGGGGGCTGGGGCCAACGTCCTGACTTTC. It specifies CSVTGGGAGANVLTF. Full variable domain (outside the CDR3, taken from reference TRBV29-1 and TRBJ2-6): SAVISQKPSRDICQRGTSLTIQCQVDSQVTMMFWYRQQPGQSLTLIATANQGSEATYESGFVIDKFPISRPNLTFSTLTVSNMSPEDSSIYLCSVTGGGAGANVLTFGAGSRLTVL.

The chain uses TRBV24-1 and TRBJ1-2; no clear D. The CDR3 totals 14 residues. V lost 3 bases and J 8 bases, leaving 15 bases between the germline ends. The V gene's germline CDR1 is KGHDR and CDR2 SFDVKD. The CDR3 is CATSDPNFVGGYTF. The CDR3 nucleotides are TGTGCCACCAGTGATCCAAATTTTGTGGGCGGCTACACCTTC.

The chain joins TRBV6-5 to TRBJ1-1, with D hard to call. V lost 2 bases and J lost 3, with 13 bases in between. The CDR3 has 15 residues. The germline V gene encodes CDR1 MNHEY and CDR2 SVGAGI. The CDR3 loop reads CASSYGSRLDTEAFF. The CDR3 DNA reads TGTGCCAGCAGTTACGGGTCAAGACTGGACACTGAAGCTTTCTTT.

The chain uses TRBV28 and TRBJ2-3; TRBD1 agrees at 9 bases. V gave up 3 bases and J gave up 2 bases; unmatched junction bases: 3. Germline CDR1 MDHEN, CDR2 SYDVKM. The CDR3 contains 15 residues. The CDR3 DNA is TGTGCCAGCAGTTTTACAGGGGGCTTCACAGATACGCAGTATTTT. Its translation is CASSFTGGFTDTQYF.

This chain links TRBV14 with TRBJ1-4; D unresolved. Germline CDR1 reads SGHDN; CDR2 reads FVKESK. This CDR3 contains 13 residues. Trimming shortened V by 3 bases and J by 5 bases, and 7 bases separated the two germline ends. The CDR3 loop is CASSHVLNEKLFF. For the CDR3, the DNA is TGTGCCAGCAGCCACGTGCTGAATGAAAAACTGTTTTTT.

This chain joins TRBV25-1 and TRBJ2-5; possible D gene TRBD2, 5 bases. The CDR3 has 15 residues. V dropped 5 bases and J dropped 9 bases, with 22 bases sitting between them. The V gene's germline CDR1 is MGHDK and CDR2 SYGVNS. In DNA, the CDR3 is TGTGCCAGCAGTAGCCCCTCCGGGATCATAGGCGCCCAGTACTTC. This gives the protein CASSSPSGIIGAQYF.

V usage is TRBV19 and J usage is TRBJ2-7; possibly TRBD1 for D (6 bases). The CDR3 has 16 amino acids. Germline CDR1 and CDR2: LNHDA and SQIVND (reference sequence). Trimming cost V 3 bases and J 6 bases, with 21 bases left between them. In DNA form, the CDR3 reads TGTGCCAGTAGTATTGAGCAGGGGCGCGTTCGGGGCGAGCAGTACTTC. Protein sequence: CASSIEQGRVRGEQYF.

The J gene is TRBJ1-2, the V gene TRBV4-1; 9 nucleotides match TRBD1. CDR1 and CDR2 from the germline V gene are MGHRA and YSYEKL. There are 15 residues in the CDR3. V shed 4 bases, J shed 4 bases, and the junction held 7 bases outside the gene matches. For the CDR3, the DNA is TGCGCCAGCAGCCCCGAGACAGGGGGGGCCTATGGCTACACCTTC. Its translation is CASSPETGGAYGYTF.

DNA of the CDR3: TGTGCCAGCAGCTTAGACGGACTACGCTACGAGCAGTACTTC. This codes for CASSLDGLRYEQYF. This chain uses TRBV7-9 with TRBJ2-7; possible D gene TRBD2, 6 bases. This CDR3 spans 14 amino acids. The V and J ends lost 1 base and 3 bases respectively, with 10 bases between them. Germline CDR1 is SEHNR and CDR2 is FQNEAQ (reference sequence).

The chain has TRBV3-1 (or the pseudogene TRBV3-2) and TRBJ1-6, with a possible D match to TRBD1 (6 bases). The germline gives CDR1 LGHDT, CDR2 YNNKEL (reference sequence). The CDR3 consists of 13 residues. Trimming stripped 3 bases from V and 8 bases from J, with 8 bases between. CDR3 in DNA: TGTGCCAGCAGCCAGAACAGGGATTCACCCCTCCACTTT. It specifies CASSQNRDSPLHF.

The gene calls are TRBV6-2 or TRBV6-3 and TRBJ1-1; tentatively, D is TRBD1 (5 bases). Per the germline V gene, CDR1 is MNHEY and CDR2 is SVGEGT. V lost 6 bases and J lost 4, with 9 bases in between. The CDR3 contains 12 residues. As DNA, the CDR3 is TGTGCCAGCAGCTATGGGACCACTGAAGCTTTCTTT. The encoded protein is CASSYGTTEAFF.

This clone showed up just once. The rearrangement links TRBV4-2 to TRBJ1-5; D remains ambiguous. V dropped 0 bases and J dropped 4 bases, with 4 bases sitting between them. Germline V lookup: CDR1 LGHNA, CDR2 YNFKEQ. This CDR3 has 13 amino acids. The CDR3 protein is CASSQDGNQPQHF. The CDR3 DNA sequence: TGTGCCAGCAGCCAAGACGGGAATCAGCCCCAGCATTTT.

The chain is built from TRBV28 and TRBJ2-2; D is perhaps TRBD1 (6 bases). The germline gives CDR1 MDHEN, CDR2 SYDVKM. This CDR3 has 14 residues. DNA of the CDR3: TGTGCGTCGAGGGGCAGGGGGAACACCGGGGAGCTGTTTTTT. It encodes CASRGRGNTGELFF.

The chain recombines TRBV11-2 with TRBJ1-3; 7 bases line up with TRBD1. Unmatched junction bases numbered 7, after V lost 5 bases and J lost 0 bases. Looked up from germline, CDR1 is SGHAT and CDR2 is FQNNGV. The CDR3 is 16 amino acids. The CDR3 nucleotides are TGTGCCAGCAGCATTGACAGGGACTACTCTGGAAACACCATATATTTT. Translating it yields CASSIDRDYSGNTIYF.

This chain joins TRBV5-1 and TRBJ2-7, with TRBD2 as a possible D gene (6 bases). Germline V gene lookup returns CDR1 SGHRS and CDR2 YFSETQ. V was cut by 4 bases and J by 5 bases, with 16 bases left in between. This CDR3 has 14 residues. The CDR3 nucleotides are TGCGCCAGCAGCGTAGGCGATGCGGGGAACGAGCAGTACTTC. Its translation is CASSVGDAGNEQYF.

The V and J genes are TRBV12-3 or TRBV12-4 and TRBJ1-5, with D possibly matching TRBD1 (5 bases). With 4 bases removed from V and 3 bases from J, the gap between germline ends came to 7 bases. The length of the CDR3 is 13 residues. CDR3 amino acids: CASSWTHNQPQHF. The CDR3 DNA reads as TGTGCCAGCAGTTGGACACACAATCAGCCCCAGCATTTT.

This chain connects TRBV5-1 to TRBJ2-7; TRBD2 might be the D (5 bases). Germline CDR1 reads SGHRS; CDR2 reads YFSETQ. The CDR3 is made up of 11 amino acids. The CDR3 DNA is TGCCCGGGGTTAGGAGGATACGAGCAGTACTTC. Encoded protein: CPGLGGYEQYF.

This rearrangement joins TRBV7-9 to TRBJ2-2, with a tentative D call TRBD1 (6 bases). Deletions cut 3 bases from V and 6 bases from J, with 8 bases between. CDR3 size: 13 residues. Per the germline V gene, CDR1 is SEHNR and CDR2 is FQNEAQ (reference sequence). CDR3 sequence: CASSFGGAGELFF. The DNA of the CDR3 is TGTGCCAGCAGCTTTGGGGGCGCCGGGGAGCTGTTTTTT.